This TCR beta chain was recovered during a study of blood T cell repertoires in COVID-19. Turning to the study itself: There were acute and convalescent COVID-19 samples, and they came from the United States, Italy and Spain.

Trimming removed 0 bases from V and 0 bases from J, with 6 bases in between. The V gene's germline CDR1 is SGDLS and CDR2 YYNGEE. CDR3 length: 14 residues. Recruitment covered roughly 22 US areas and drew participants whose ages spanned about 18 to 100 years. Generated by immunoSEQ multiplex PCR, the TCRdb table keeps only in-frame clones and is missing some. The sample lists fewer than 250,000 clones; about four fifths were seen once. Sequenced sample: PBMCs or T cells enriched from blood (not recorded which). The source of this sequence is a woman aged 40 to 55 who had been exposed to COVID-19. The J gene is TRBJ1-1, the V gene TRBV9; D unclear. Here the CDR3 reads CASSVGHMNTEAFF. The CDR3 nucleotides read TGTGCCAGCAGCGTAGGACACATGAACACTGAAGCTTTCTTT.